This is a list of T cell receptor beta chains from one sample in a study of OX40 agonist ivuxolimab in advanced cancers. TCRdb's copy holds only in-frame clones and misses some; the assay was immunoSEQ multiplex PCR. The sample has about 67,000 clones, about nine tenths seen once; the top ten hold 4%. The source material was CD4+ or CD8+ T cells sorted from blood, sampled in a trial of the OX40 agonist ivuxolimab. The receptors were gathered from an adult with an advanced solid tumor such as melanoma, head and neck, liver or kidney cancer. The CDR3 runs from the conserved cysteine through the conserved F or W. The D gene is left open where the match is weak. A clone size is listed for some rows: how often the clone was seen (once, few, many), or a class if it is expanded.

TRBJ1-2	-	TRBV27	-	CASSLSLGANYGYTF	TGTGCCAGCAGTCTGTCTCTGGGAGCTAACTATGGCTACACCTTC
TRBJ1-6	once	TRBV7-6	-	CASSLAPRLANSPLHF	TGTGCCAGCAGCTTGGCCCCTCGTTTAGCAAATTCACCCCTCCACTTT
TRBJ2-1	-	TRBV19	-	CASSTTGPTYFYNEQFF	TGTGCCAGTAGTACTACGGGACCTACGTACTTCTACAATGAGCAGTTCTTC
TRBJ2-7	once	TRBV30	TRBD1	CAWAVGQGGEQYF	TGTGCCTGGGCCGTCGGACAGGGCGGCGAGCAGTACTTC
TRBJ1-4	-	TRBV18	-	CASSPRTNEKLFF	TGTGCCAGCTCACCAAGGACTAATGAAAAACTGTTTTTT
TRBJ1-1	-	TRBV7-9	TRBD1	CASSGTAGTEAFF	TGTGCCAGCAGTGGGACAGCGGGGACTGAAGCTTTCTTT
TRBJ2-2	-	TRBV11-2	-	CASSPLGRDTGELFF	TGTGCCAGCAGCCCACTCGGGCGGGACACCGGGGAGCTGTTTTTT
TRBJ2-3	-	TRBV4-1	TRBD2	CASSQATSGGVVDTQYF	TGCGCCAGCAGCCAAGCAACTAGCGGGGGGGTGGTAGATACGCAGTATTTT
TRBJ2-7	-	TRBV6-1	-	CASSTRPNYEQYF	TGTGCCAGCAGTACCAGACCTAACTACGAGCAGTACTTC
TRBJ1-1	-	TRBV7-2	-	CASSPRTTMNTEAFF	TGTGCCAGCAGCCCTAGGACAACAATGAACACTGAAGCTTTCTTT
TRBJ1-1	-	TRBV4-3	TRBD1	CASSRQGAKIAFF	TGCGCCAGCAGCAGACAGGGGGCGAAGATCGCTTTCTTT
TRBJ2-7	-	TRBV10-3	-	CAISEPGLYEQYF	TGTGCCATCAGTGAGCCCGGGCTCTACGAGCAGTACTTC
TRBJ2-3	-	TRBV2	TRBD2	CASRKRGSTDTQYF	TGTGCCAGCAGGAAGCGGGGAAGCACAGATACGCAGTATTTT
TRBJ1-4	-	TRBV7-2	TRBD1	CASSRRTGGGEKLFF	TGTGCCAGCAGCCGTCGGACAGGGGGTGGTGAAAAACTGTTTTTT
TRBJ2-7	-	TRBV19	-	CASSRQEGYEQYF	TGTGCCAGTTCCCGACAGGAGGGCTACGAGCAGTACTTC
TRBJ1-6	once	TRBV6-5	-	CASSYQAYNSPLHF	TGTGCCAGCAGTTACCAGGCCTATAATTCACCCCTCCACTTT
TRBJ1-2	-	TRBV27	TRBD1	CASSIGGHGYTF	TGTGCCAGCAGTATAGGGGGCCATGGCTACACCTTC
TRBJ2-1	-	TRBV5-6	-	CASSLPGTHNEQFF	TGTGCCAGCAGCTTGCCCGGGACCCACAATGAGCAGTTCTTC